Listed below are T cell receptor beta chains from one sample, sequenced in a study of cytomegalovirus exposure and HLA in healthy donors. Libraries were prepared by immunoSEQ multiplex PCR; TCRdb keeps only in-frame clonotypes and omits some of them. The sample carries approximately 130,000 clones, less than 10% recorded once. The sequenced material came from PBMCs. These receptors were obtained from a woman aged 35 to 49 in good health and CMV-seropositive. CDR3s include the opening cysteine and the closing phenylalanine or tryptophan. A D gene is named only where the DNA matches it firmly. Expanded clones are given a class, and other clones once, few, many or no size at all.

>TRBV4-1|NA|TRBJ2-3|NA
CASSRVTRGETQYF
TGCGCCAGCAGCCGGGTGACTAGAGGTGAAACGCAGTATTTT
>TRBV5-6|TRBD1|TRBJ1-5|NA
CASSPDRESQPQHF
TGTGCCAGCAGCCCGGACAGGGAGTCTCAGCCCCAGCATTTT
>TRBV5-1|NA|TRBJ2-5|few
CASRFLTGEETQYF
TGCGCCAGCAGATTCCTAACGGGGGAGGAGACCCAGTACTTC
>TRBV29-1|NA|TRBJ2-7|few
CSVVTEYYEQYF
TGCAGCGTTGTCACAGAATACTACGAGCAGTACTTC
>TRBV5-4|NA|TRBJ2-7|NA
CASSPPLSTDEQYF
TGTGCCAGCAGCCCCCCCCTGTCCACGGACGAGCAGTACTTC
>TRBV29-1|TRBD1|TRBJ1-6|NA
CSHNKGAGGLSPLHF
TGCAGCCATAATAAGGGAGCAGGGGGTCTATCACCCCTCCACTTT
>TRBV27|TRBD1|TRBJ2-7|few
CASRTGLLYEQYF
TGTGCCAGCCGGACAGGGTTACTCTACGAGCAGTACTTC
>TRBV18|NA|TRBJ1-5|few
CASSPLRDSQPQHF
TGTGCCAGCTCACCATTGAGGGACTCTCAGCCCCAGCATTTT
>TRBV5-1|NA|TRBJ1-2|few
CARSLAGDYGYTF
TGCGCCAGAAGCTTGGCAGGGGACTATGGCTACACCTTC
>TRBV10-3|TRBD1|TRBJ1-5|few
CAIRDRGLDQPQHF
TGTGCCATCAGGGACAGGGGGCTGGATCAGCCCCAGCATTTT
>TRBV4-1|NA|TRBJ1-1|NA
CASSLWGRNEAFF
TGCGCCAGCAGCCTTTGGGGGCGGAATGAAGCTTTCTTT
>TRBV6-5|NA|TRBJ1-5|few
CASSKQGGSNQPQHF
TGTGCCAGCAGTAAACAGGGTGGAAGCAATCAGCCCCAGCATTTT
>TRBV28|NA|TRBJ1-1|NA
CASSFGRGPEAFF
TGTGCCAGCAGTTTTGGTAGGGGTCCTGAAGCTTTCTTT
>TRBV9|TRBD1|TRBJ2-1|NA
CASSAQGTTYNEQFF
TGTGCCAGCAGCGCACAGGGGACAACCTACAATGAGCAGTTCTTC
>TRBV9|NA|TRBJ1-2|NA
CASRGGGDLEKHNGYTF
TGTGCCAGCAGGGGAGGGGGGGATTTGGAAAAACATAATGGCTACACCTTC
>TRBV28|NA|TRBJ2-1|few
CASIGDSFGNEQFF
TGTGCCAGCATCGGGGACTCATTTGGGAATGAGCAGTTCTTC
>TRBV4-1|TRBD1|TRBJ1-1|NA
CASSRGQGNTEAFF
TGCGCCAGCAGCCGGGGACAGGGGAACACTGAAGCTTTCTTT
>TRBV9|TRBD1|TRBJ1-2|few
CASSVFDRVGYTF
TGTGCCAGCAGCGTATTCGACAGGGTTGGCTACACCTTC
>TRBV19|NA|TRBJ1-2|few
CASSIRGFGYGYTF
TGTGCCAGTAGTATCAGGGGTTTCGGCTATGGCTACACCTTC
>TRBV30|NA|TRBJ2-1|few
CAWSVRGEQFF
TGTGCCTGGAGTGTAAGGGGGGAGCAGTTCTTC
>TRBV5-1|TRBD1|TRBJ2-7|few
CASSSDRGREQYF
TGCGCCAGCAGCTCGGACAGGGGGCGCGAGCAGTACTTC
>TRBV6-1|NA|TRBJ2-7|NA
CASGLGQGQYEQYF
TGTGCCAGCGGCCTGGGGCAGGGTCAATACGAGCAGTACTTC
>TRBV7-9|NA|TRBJ1-5|once
CASTNHPGPQHF
TGTGCCAGCACCAATCACCCGGGGCCCCAGCATTTT
>TRBV5-1|NA|TRBJ1-1|NA
CASSLQDTTEAFF
TGCGCCAGCAGCTTACAGGATACCACTGAAGCTTTCTTT
>TRBV6-4|NA|TRBJ2-3|NA
CASSDLSGADTQYF
TGTGCCAGCAGTGATCTATCGGGGGCAGATACGCAGTATTTT
>TRBV15|NA|TRBJ2-7|NA
CATSRESESGYYYEQYF
TGTGCCACCAGCAGAGAATCCGAGTCAGGGTACTACTACGAGCAGTACTTC
>TRBV2|NA|TRBJ2-5|NA
CASSLAETQYF
TGTGCCAGCAGTTTAGCGGAGACCCAGTACTTC
>TRBV15|NA|TRBJ2-7|NA
CATSRDRGSYEQYF
TGTGCCACCAGCAGAGATAGGGGAAGTTACGAGCAGTACTTC
>TRBV9|TRBD2|TRBJ2-2|few
CASSGVAGPGELFF
TGTGCCAGCAGCGGGGTAGCGGGGCCCGGGGAGCTGTTTTTT
>TRBV27|NA|TRBJ1-5|NA
CASSWAGNQPQHF
TGTGCCAGCAGTTGGGCCGGCAATCAGCCCCAGCATTTT
>TRBV5-4|TRBD1|TRBJ1-4|few
CASSSQGQNEKLFF
TGTGCCAGCAGCTCACAGGGGCAAAATGAAAAACTGTTTTTT
>TRBV19|TRBD1|TRBJ1-2|few
CASSPDREWGYGYTF
TGTGCCAGTAGTCCTGACAGGGAGTGGGGCTATGGCTACACCTTC
>TRBV30|NA|TRBJ1-1|NA
CAWNPGGLGEAFF
TGTGCCTGGAATCCCGGGGGGCTAGGTGAAGCTTTCTTT
>TRBV5-1|NA|TRBJ1-1|NA
CASRPQGRTEAFF
TGCGCCAGCAGACCACAGGGAAGGACTGAAGCTTTCTTT
>TRBV6-5|NA|TRBJ1-2|few
CASSYSSRGGYTF
TGTGCCAGCAGTTACTCCTCAAGGGGTGGCTACACCTTC
>TRBV30|NA|TRBJ1-4|many
CAWSVGRSNEKLFF
TGTGCCTGGAGTGTAGGTCGGAGTAATGAAAAACTGTTTTTT
>TRBV19|NA|TRBJ1-1|NA
CASRTPNTEAFF
TGTGCCAGTCGGACACCGAACACTGAAGCTTTCTTT
>TRBV7-6|TRBD2|TRBJ2-2|NA
CASSSSGNTGELFF
TGTGCCAGCAGCTCTAGCGGGAACACCGGGGAGCTGTTTTTT
>TRBV5-5|NA|TRBJ1-2|NA
CASSLGVRTDLYGYTF
TGTGCCAGCAGCTTGGGGGTTAGGACAGACCTCTATGGCTACACCTTC
>TRBV11-2|NA|TRBJ1-1|few
CASSLDSVPNTEAFF
TGTGCCAGCAGCTTAGACAGCGTTCCGAACACTGAAGCTTTCTTT
>TRBV9|NA|TRBJ2-3|few
CASSVLGAQADTQYF
TGTGCCAGCAGCGTATTAGGGGCGCAGGCAGATACGCAGTATTTT
>TRBV7-9|TRBD1|TRBJ1-1|NA
CASSWTGNTEAFF
TGTGCCAGCAGCTGGACAGGGAACACTGAAGCTTTCTTT
>TRBV27|TRBD1|TRBJ1-1|few
CASSIGTGMNTEAFF
TGTGCCAGCAGTATTGGGACAGGGATGAACACTGAAGCTTTCTTT
>TRBV5-1|NA|TRBJ2-3|few
CASSLFSGGTDTQYF
TGCGCCAGCAGCTTGTTCTCAGGGGGCACAGATACGCAGTATTTT
>TRBV29-1|NA|TRBJ1-2|few
CSVPTGGEGGYTF
TGCAGCGTTCCCACGGGGGGGGAGGGTGGCTACACCTTC
>TRBV6-6|NA|TRBJ2-5|few
CASSYSRAGPEYF
TGTGCCAGCAGTTACTCGAGGGCGGGTCCCGAGTACTTC